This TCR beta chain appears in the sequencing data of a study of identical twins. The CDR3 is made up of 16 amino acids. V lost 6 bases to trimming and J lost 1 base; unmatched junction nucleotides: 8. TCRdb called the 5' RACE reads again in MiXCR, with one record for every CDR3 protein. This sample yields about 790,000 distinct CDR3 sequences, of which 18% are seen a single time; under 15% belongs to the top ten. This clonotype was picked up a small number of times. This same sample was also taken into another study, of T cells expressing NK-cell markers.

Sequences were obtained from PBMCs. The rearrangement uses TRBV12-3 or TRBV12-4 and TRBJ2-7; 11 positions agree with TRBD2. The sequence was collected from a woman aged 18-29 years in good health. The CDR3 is CASRHAASGRSYEQYF. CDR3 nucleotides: TGTGCCAGCAGGCACGCTGCTAGCGGGAGGTCCTACGAGCAGTACTTC.